The present entry profiles one T cell receptor beta chain with its context. This CDR3 contains 12 residues. Trimming removed 8 bases at V and 4 bases at J, with 9 bases between. Germline V CDR1 and CDR2: LNHDA, SQIVND (reference sequence). Authors' data handling: Counts of nucleated cells, estimated from reference gene primer amplification, were obtained. Profiled with immunoSEQ multiplex PCR; TCRdb holds only in-frame clones, not every one. The D gene and trimming were derived from the DNA, and the V and J assignments and clone size from that table. Here the sample spans approximately 380,000 clones, roughly nine tenths being singletons. This sample stems from a study of blood T cell repertoires in COVID-19. Study in general: Whether acute or convalescent, the COVID-19 samples came from the United States, Italy and Spain.

The study recruited people aged about 18 to 89 years across around 24 US areas. The sequencing sample was made of PBMCs or T cells enriched from blood (not recorded which). This clonotype was sampled from a woman between 35 and 50 years old who had been exposed to COVID-19. The V and J genes are TRBV19 and TRBJ2-1; D gene ambiguous. The CDR3 nucleotides read TGTGCCAGTGGCGACTGGTACAATGAGCAGTTCTTC. This sequence encodes CASGDWYNEQFF.